This TCR beta chain was recorded in a study of vaccination effects on CD4 cells after COVID-19 (dated by TCRdb to between 2021 and 2023). About the study as a whole: Post-vaccine samples across the study were collected a median of 72 days after the second dose, with a range of 14 to 241. In both COVID-19 convalescent patients and infection-naive vaccine recipients, the study compared SARS-CoV-2 spike-specific CD4+ TCR repertoires from before mRNA vaccination with those from after it. In the study, cultures from other donors were sequenced using the Oncomine TCR Beta short-read assay on an Illumina iSeq 100. Altogether, some 10 COVID-19 convalescent patients and 4 SARS-CoV-2-naive healthy vaccine recipients made up the full study. On the study overall, not on this receptor specifically: The study was limited by a small number of convalescent patients and lacked early post-infection timepoints. Both infection-induced and vaccine-induced clones contracted markedly at late post-vaccination timepoints, which is consistent with waning T cell responses. In healthy vaccine recipients, vaccine-induced clones were almost all SARS-CoV-2 mono-reactive, with only 1 of 255 being cross-reactive with common cold coronaviruses.

Of note for this clone: The antigen this receptor binds is unknown. Base qualities are not provided; no much larger clone lies one nucleotide away.

The library was made by the immunoSEQ multiplex PCR assay. DNA from the cultured and isolated CD4+ T cells underwent TCR beta CDR3 sequencing. The authors' analysis ran thus. Non-productive TCR sequences were discarded, and reads were trimmed to the CDR3 region, with only CDR3s of 7 or more amino acids retained. Antigen-specific clonotypes were identified using the MANAFEST web app by comparison of expansion in peptide wells against reference cultures. To be called positive, a clone needed expansion at FDR<0.05 compared with the reference and with all other wells, an odds ratio greater than 5, and a frequency greater than 0.1% in two replicate wells. Clonotypes significantly expanded in SARS-CoV-2 spike wells and in at least one common cold coronavirus spike condition were defined as cross-reactive. CDR3 similarity was assessed by Levenshtein distance with the stringdist R package, and unrooted trees were built with ape in R 3.6.1. TCRdb limited this immuneACCESS table to in-frame rearrangements with V and J called. A share of clones is missing; checked studies link under half to unresolved V genes, and the rest is unexplained. The D gene and trimming were derived from the DNA, and the V and J assignments and clone size from that table. This sample gives 20,000 to 25,000 clones in total; roughly 70% of them show up just once. 7.8% of the sample is in the top ten clones.

In the ViraFEST assay, PBMC were stimulated with viral peptide pools, and TCR sequencing was then used to find antigen-specific CD4+ T cell clonotypes based on their expansion. After about 9 days of culture, CD4+ T cells were isolated with the EasySep CD4+ T cell isolation kit. Participants received two doses of either the BNT162b2 or the mRNA-1273 mRNA SARS-CoV-2 vaccine. Negative nucleocapsid antibody results before and after vaccination confirmed that the healthy vaccine recipients had no prior SARS-CoV-2 infection. Fewer than 2.5 million PBMC per well were cultured in IMDM with roughly 5% human AB serum, roughly 11 IU/ml IL-2 and gentamicin, plus 10 ug/ml peptides. Half of the culture medium was replaced with fresh IL-2-containing medium on days 3 and 7. Unless noted otherwise, every peptide stimulation condition was grown in triplicate wells. Using Ficoll-Paque Plus gradient centrifugation, PBMC were separated from whole blood and then either used fresh or cryopreserved at -140C. The overlapping peptide pools covered the spike proteins of SARS-CoV-2 as well as those of the common cold coronaviruses HCoV-NL63, HCoV-OC43 and HCoV-229E. Genomic DNA was extracted from cultured CD4+ T cells with the QIAamp micro DNA kit.

Counted from cysteine to phenylalanine, this CDR3 has 15 amino acids. Only the CDR3 portion is preserved as DNA: 45 bases, with reading frame beginning at the first base. At the junction V is shortened by 1 base and J by 3 bases; bases outside the gene matches: 3. Taken from the germline V gene, the CDR1 and CDR2 loops are MNHEY and SVGAGI. Here the sequenced sample was CD4+ T cells from PBMCs cultured with SARS-CoV-2 spike peptides, taken after COVID-19 vaccination. The sample's cell subset or site label is to be understood as: SARS-CoV-2 spike overlapping peptide pool stimulation. This receptor was identified in a human donor who received a COVID-19 vaccine. The sequence links TRBV6-5 to TRBJ1-1, with 9 central nucleotides matching TRBD1. The nucleotide sequence reads TGTGCCAGCAGTTACTATGACAGGGGGGACACTGAAGCTTTCTTT. It encodes CASSYYDRGDTEAFF.